This TCR beta chain stems from a study of T-cell reconstitution after alpha-beta-depleted transplantation in children. Only a few counts were recorded for this clonotype. Its matching antigen is unknown. Unique molecular identifiers tagged the TCRbeta library. TCRdb analysed the PCR reads with MiXCR anew, one entry per CDR3 protein. This sample has about 540,000 distinct CDR3 sequences, with roughly 30% found just once. Study conclusions and caveats: Certain patients had high TCRbeta diversity at day 60, and it came from recipient T cells and thymic progenitors that survived. The authors attributed T-cell counts and diversity one year after transplant mostly to newly produced T cells. The study reportedly traced alpha-beta T cells about two months after transplant to several hundred expanded graft clones.

There are 19 residues in the CDR3. The germline V gene has CDR1 SGHRS and CDR2 YFSETQ. V was shortened by 4 bases and J by 0 bases, with 20 bases between the two germline ends. The source is a boy under two years old with Wiskott-Aldrich syndrome, due to receive a stem cell transplant. This specimen was PBMCs, taken before TCRalphabeta/CD19-depleted stem cell transplant. The chain employs TRBV5-1 and TRBJ2-6; D uncertain. Written as DNA, the CDR3 is TGCGCCAGCAGCCTAACAACCCTCTTGCAGAACTCTGGGGCCAACGTCCTGACTTTC. Protein sequence: CASSLTTLLQNSGANVLTF.